Described below is a single T cell receptor beta chain sequence and its context. As yet, its antigen is unknown. After constant-region reverse-primer amplification, full-length variable regions underwent semi-nested PCR with Nested Universal Primer A. TCRdb fed the 5' RACE reads into MiXCR, producing one record per CDR3 protein. Here the sample spans fewer than 80,000 distinct CDR3 sequences, about 20% being singletons. Study-wide findings and caveats: Greatest tumor Treg TCR overlap was with tumor naive CD4+ cells. Whole repertoires were not studied in the larger cohort, only one V-J beta rearrangement.

The germline V and J ends were trimmed by 6 bases and 7 bases, with 18 bases remaining between them. The CDR3 has 14 amino acids. Germline V gene sequence: CDR1 MDHEN, CDR2 SYDVKM. The gene calls are TRBV28 and TRBJ2-5; D could derive from TRBD1 or TRBD2 (5 bases each). This TCR derives from a female donor with breast cancer. The source material was memory CD4+ T cells sorted from a lymph node. Documented subset: memory CD4+ T cells, CD4+CD45RO+CD25-. CDR3 protein: CASSPRGPLGTQYF. DNA of the CDR3: TGTGCCAGCAGCCCGAGGGGTCCCCTCGGGACCCAGTACTTC.